What follows are 19 T cell receptor beta chains derived from one specimen sequenced in a study of T cell responses to AZD1222 COVID-19 vaccine. Produced via immunoSEQ multiplex PCR; TCRdb's table is partial and in-frame only. The sample includes around 130,000 clones, about 91% of them seen just once. Sequenced material: peripheral blood, taken on day 0 of AZD1222 vaccination. These receptors were taken from an adult in good health.

The V call is TRBV3-1 (or the pseudogene TRBV3-2), the J call TRBJ1-1; D is unclear. Trimming removed 7 bases from V and 8 bases from J, with 17 bases in between. From germline, CDR1 is LGHDT and CDR2 YNNKEL (reference sequence). The CDR3 covers 13 residues. CDR3 amino acids: CASTGAYYREAFF. The CDR3 nucleotides read TGTGCCAGCACCGGAGCGTACTACAGAGAAGCTTTCTTT.

The V and J genes are TRBV5-1 and TRBJ1-2, with D unresolved. This CDR3 region has 13 residues. Germline assignment: CDR1 SGHRS and CDR2 YFSETQ. The ends were cut back, 0 bases at V and 7 bases at J, with 10 bases in the middle. CDR3 nucleotide sequence: TGCGCCAGCAGCTTGGCCACAGACTCTGGCTACACCTTC. This sequence encodes CASSLATDSGYTF.

This chain joins TRBV5-6 and TRBJ2-7; D gene ambiguous. This CDR3 spans 14 amino acids. Trimming took off 0 bases at V and 2 bases at J, with 9 bases between the two ends. CDR1 and CDR2 from the germline V gene are SGHDT and YYEEEE. The CDR3 nucleotides are TGTGCCAGCAGCTTGGGTGCCGCCGCCTACGAGCAGTACTTC. Translated: CASSLGAAAYEQYF.

The chain recombines TRBV5-1 with TRBJ2-3, with D maybe TRBD2 (5 bases). This CDR3 spans 18 amino acids. From germline, CDR1 is SGHRS and CDR2 YFSETQ. V was trimmed by 1 base and J by 5 bases, leaving 23 bases between them. CDR3 protein: CASSLRGEAWGSLDTQYF. The CDR3 DNA follows: TGCGCCAGCAGCTTGCGGGGAGAAGCGTGGGGAAGTTTAGATACGCAGTATTTT.

The chain employs TRBV7-2 and TRBJ1-1, with D tentatively TRBD1 (5 bases). Germline V CDR1 and CDR2: SGHTA, FQGNSA. CDR3 size: 14 residues. V lost 3 bases and J lost 6, with 14 bases in between. This CDR3 reads CASSFVREGPEAFF. CDR3 coding DNA: TGTGCCAGCAGCTTCGTCAGGGAAGGACCTGAAGCTTTCTTT.

V gene TRBV20-1 combines with J gene TRBJ1-1; TRBD1 might be the D (5 bases). The CDR3 is 14 amino acids. Germline CDR1 DFQATT, CDR2 SNEGSKA (reference sequence). Trimming took off 5 bases at V and 3 bases at J, with 16 bases between the two ends. The CDR3 protein is CSACEGGGDTEAFF. The CDR3 DNA follows: TGCAGTGCTTGTGAAGGTGGGGGGGACACTGAAGCTTTCTTT.

The chain joins TRBV20-1 to TRBJ2-7, with D unclear. Germline CDR1 DFQATT, CDR2 SNEGSKA (reference sequence). With 3 bases removed from V and 3 bases from J, the gap between germline ends came to 9 bases. The CDR3 totals 12 residues. In DNA, the CDR3 is TGCAGTGCTAGTTTCGGATTCTACGAGCAGTACTTC. It is translated as CSASFGFYEQYF.

The genes are TRBV11-3 and TRBJ2-1; possibly TRBD2 for D (5 bases). Germline V gene data show CDR1 as SGHNT and CDR2 as YENEEA. The ends were cut back, 0 bases at V and 0 bases at J, with 6 bases in the middle. The length of the CDR3 is 15 residues. The CDR3 region has the DNA TGTGCCAGCAGCTTAGAGGGGAGCTCCTACAATGAGCAGTTCTTC. Its translation: CASSLEGSSYNEQFF.

The genes are TRBV2 and TRBJ1-1; 8 bases match TRBD1. The CDR3 is made up of 14 amino acids. The V and J ends lost 9 bases and 3 bases, in that order; junction bases with no gene match: 9. Germline V CDR1 and CDR2: SNHLY, FYNNEI. In DNA, the CDR3 is TGTGCCAGTACCCGACAGGGGACGGACACTGAAGCTTTCTTT. This codes for CASTRQGTDTEAFF.

The chain joins TRBV6-2 or TRBV6-3 to TRBJ1-1, with D uncertain. With 0 bases removed from V and 3 bases from J, the gap between germline ends came to 11 bases. This CDR3 comprises 15 residues. Germline V CDR1 and CDR2: MNHEY, SVGEGT. DNA of the CDR3: TGTGCCAGCAGTTACTCTTCGGGAACCCACACTGAAGCTTTCTTT. This sequence encodes CASSYSSGTHTEAFF.

This sequence joins TRBV7-3 and TRBJ1-1; D gene ambiguous. Trimming pared 1 base from V and 3 bases from J, leaving 6 bases between. The CDR3 spans 13 residues. The germline gives CDR1 SGHTA, CDR2 FQGTGA. The DNA for the CDR3 is TGTGCCAGCAGCTTAATCACAGACACTGAAGCTTTCTTT. Its translation is CASSLITDTEAFF. Variable domain in full (rest from reference TRBV7-3 and TRBJ1-1): GAGVSQTPSNKVTEKGKYVELRCDPISGHTALYWYRQSLGQGPEFLIYFQGTGAADDSGLPNDRFFAVRPEGSVSTLKIQRTERGDSAVYLCASSLITDTEAFFGQGTRLTVV.

This chain connects TRBV2 to TRBJ2-1, with 9 positions matching TRBD1. Germline trimming cut 10 bases from V and 7 bases from J; bases unmatched to any gene: 8. This CDR3 is 13 amino acids long. Per the germline V gene, CDR1 is SNHLY and CDR2 is FYNNEI. The CDR3 DNA sequence: TGTGCCACCGACAGGGGGAAGTGGAATGAGCAGTTCTTC. It is translated as CATDRGKWNEQFF.

This clone was counted only a few times. The rearrangement links TRBV6-4 to TRBJ1-6, with TRBD1 matching 7 bases. This CDR3 is built from 14 residues. Germline V gene lookup returns CDR1 MRHNA and CDR2 SNTAGT. With 6 bases clipped from V and 7 bases from J, the junction kept 6 bases outside the gene matches. CDR3 protein: CASSPQGGNSPLHF. The CDR3 DNA reads as TGTGCCAGCAGCCCCCAGGGGGGAAATTCACCCCTCCACTTT.

The rearrangement uses TRBV19 and TRBJ2-7, with TRBD2 as a possible D gene (6 bases). The CDR3 contains 15 residues. V shed 6 bases and J shed 3 bases, with 18 bases lying between them. CDR1 and CDR2 from the germline V gene are LNHDA and SQIVND (reference sequence). CDR3 sequence (DNA): TGTGCCAGTAGGGGCGGGACGGCCCGGGACTACGAGCAGTACTTC. Its translation is CASRGGTARDYEQYF.

This chain links TRBV7-6 with TRBJ2-2, with 7 bases that match TRBD2. V trimming: 4 bases; J trimming: 5 bases; junction bases outside the gene matches: 10. Per the germline V gene, CDR1 is SGHVS and CDR2 is FNYEAQ. CDR3 length: 16 amino acids. CDR3 sequence reads: CASSSPPAGSTGELFF. In DNA, the CDR3 is TGTGCCAGCAGCTCCCCCCCAGCGGGATCAACCGGGGAGCTGTTTTTT.

This chain links TRBV5-4 with TRBJ1-1; D gene uncertain. Germline values: CDR1 SGHNT, CDR2 YYREEE (reference sequence). V lost 4 bases and J lost 0, with 7 bases in between. The CDR3 consists of 13 residues. In DNA form, the CDR3 reads TGTGCCAGCAGCGAGTGGGTGAACACTGAAGCTTTCTTT. Protein sequence: CASSEWVNTEAFF.

The V and J genes are TRBV29-1 and TRBJ1-2; possibly TRBD1 for D (5 bases). Germline V gene sequence: CDR1 SQVTM, CDR2 ANQGSEA. V was trimmed by 2 bases and J by 4 bases, leaving 11 bases between them. This CDR3 has 13 amino acids. In DNA, the CDR3 is TGCAGCGTTGAAAACGACAGCGGCTATGGCTACACCTTC. Amino acids: CSVENDSGYGYTF.

The V gene is TRBV29-1, the J gene TRBJ2-1; the match to TRBD1 covers 8 bases. Trimming cost V 7 bases and J 12 bases; bases outside gene matches: 5. Germline CDR1 reads SQVTM; CDR2 reads ANQGSEA. The CDR3 covers 10 residues. CDR3 in DNA: TGCAGCGCTGGACAGGGATGGCAGTTCTTC. Encoded protein: CSAGQGWQFF.

The CDR3 DNA follows: TGTGCCAGCAGCCAACGACAGAGGATGAACACTGAAGCTTTCTTT. The encoded protein is CASSQRQRMNTEAFF. The chain uses TRBV13 and TRBJ1-1, with a tentative D call TRBD1 (5 bases). The CDR3 runs 15 residues. In germline, CDR1 is PRHDT, CDR2 FYEKMQ (reference sequence). The V end was cut by 5 bases, the J end by 0 bases, with 13 bases between.